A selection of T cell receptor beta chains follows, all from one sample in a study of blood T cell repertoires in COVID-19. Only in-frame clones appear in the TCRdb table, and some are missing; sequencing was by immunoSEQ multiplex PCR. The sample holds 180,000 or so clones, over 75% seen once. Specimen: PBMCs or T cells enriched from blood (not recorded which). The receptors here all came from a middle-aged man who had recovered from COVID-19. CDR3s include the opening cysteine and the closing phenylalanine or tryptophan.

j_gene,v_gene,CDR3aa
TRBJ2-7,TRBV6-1,CASSESRTYEQYF
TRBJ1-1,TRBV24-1,CATSDSGHPNTEAFF
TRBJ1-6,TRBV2,CASSEQVFSPLHF
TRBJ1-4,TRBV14,CASSLAGGEKLFF
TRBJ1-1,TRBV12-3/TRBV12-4,CASSQTGNTEAFF
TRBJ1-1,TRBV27,CASRDSAGTEAFF
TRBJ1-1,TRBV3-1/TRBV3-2,CASSQAQGEAFF
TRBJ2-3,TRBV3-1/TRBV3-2,CASSQRDTQYF
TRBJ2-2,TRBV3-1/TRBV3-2,CASSQSGVGELFF
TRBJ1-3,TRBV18,CASSPLESGNTIYF
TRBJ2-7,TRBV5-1,CASSFGSGLSSYEQYF
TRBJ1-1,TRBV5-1,CASSGDKIRAFF
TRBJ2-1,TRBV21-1,CASSNRTYMRPYNEQFF
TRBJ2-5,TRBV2,CASSRQTQGSGAQYF
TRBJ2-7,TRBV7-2,CASSLPGYEQYF
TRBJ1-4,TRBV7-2,CASSSGLNSNEKLFF
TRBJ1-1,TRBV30,CAWSVQGDTEAFF
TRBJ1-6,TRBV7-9,CASSTSAGLRDSPLHF
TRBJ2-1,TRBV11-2,CASSPWTGVNYNEQFF
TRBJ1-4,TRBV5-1,CASSLRQGQEEKLFF
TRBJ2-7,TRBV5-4,CASSFRGQGSHEQYF
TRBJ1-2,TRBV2,CASSPSGAGGRGYTF
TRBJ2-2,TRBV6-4,CASPEKGKGTGELFF
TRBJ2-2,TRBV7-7,CASSPGTGGTGELFF
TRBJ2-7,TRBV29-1,CSVRDREPSYEQYF
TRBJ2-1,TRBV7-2,CASSFGDSRRNEQFF
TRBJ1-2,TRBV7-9,CASSPLFQKRGYTF
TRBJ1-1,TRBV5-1,CASSLDGGNTEAFF
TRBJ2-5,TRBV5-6,CASSYGTGGQETQYF
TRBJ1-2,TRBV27,CASSSLTGWHGYTF
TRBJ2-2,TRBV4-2,CASSEATSGGNTGELFF
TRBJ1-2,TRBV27,CASSPGTGDGYTF
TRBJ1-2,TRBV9,CASSVTGGAIDGYTF